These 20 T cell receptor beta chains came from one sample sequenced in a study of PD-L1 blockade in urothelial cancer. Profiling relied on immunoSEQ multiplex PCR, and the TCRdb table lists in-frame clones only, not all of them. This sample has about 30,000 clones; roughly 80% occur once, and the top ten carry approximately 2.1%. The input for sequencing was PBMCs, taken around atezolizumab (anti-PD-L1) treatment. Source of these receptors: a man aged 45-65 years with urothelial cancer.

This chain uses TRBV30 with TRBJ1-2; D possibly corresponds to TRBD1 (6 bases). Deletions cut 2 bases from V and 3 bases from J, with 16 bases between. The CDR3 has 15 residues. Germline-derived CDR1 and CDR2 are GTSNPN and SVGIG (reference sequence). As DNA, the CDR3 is TGTGCCTGGAGTTCCCTAGACAGGAGTTACTATGGCTACACCTTC. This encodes CAWSSLDRSYYGYTF.

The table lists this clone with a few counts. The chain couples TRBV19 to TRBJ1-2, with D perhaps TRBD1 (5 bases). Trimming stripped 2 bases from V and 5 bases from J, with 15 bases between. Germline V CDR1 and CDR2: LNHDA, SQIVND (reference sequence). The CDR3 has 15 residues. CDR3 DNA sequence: TGTGCCAGTAGTATAATAAAGGCAGGGCCATATGGCTACACCTTC. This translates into CASSIIKAGPYGYTF.

The DNA of the CDR3 is TGCAGCGTTGTGCGGGGGGCCAGAGCTAACTATGGCTACACCTTC. Its translation is CSVVRGARANYGYTF. This chain uses TRBV29-1 with TRBJ1-2; maybe TRBD1 (6 bases). Germline assignment: CDR1 SQVTM and CDR2 ANQGSEA. V was shortened by 4 bases and J by 0 bases, with 15 bases between the two germline ends. The CDR3 sequence is 15 residues long.

This chain's CDR3 is CASSPEGAGGYTF. The CDR3 bases are TGCGCCAGCAGCCCGGAGGGGGCGGGCGGCTACACCTTC. The V gene is TRBV5-1, the J gene TRBJ1-2, with 7 bases identical to TRBD1. CDR3 length equals 13 residues. Trimming cost V 4 bases and J 8 bases; bases outside gene matches: 8. CDR1 is SGHRS, CDR2 YFSETQ, per germline.

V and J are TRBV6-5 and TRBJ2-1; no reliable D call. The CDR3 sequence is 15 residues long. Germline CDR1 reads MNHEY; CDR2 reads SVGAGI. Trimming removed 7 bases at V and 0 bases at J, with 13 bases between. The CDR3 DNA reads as TGTGCCAGCACCCCATCAGTATTCTCCTACAATGAGCAGTTCTTC. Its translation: CASTPSVFSYNEQFF.

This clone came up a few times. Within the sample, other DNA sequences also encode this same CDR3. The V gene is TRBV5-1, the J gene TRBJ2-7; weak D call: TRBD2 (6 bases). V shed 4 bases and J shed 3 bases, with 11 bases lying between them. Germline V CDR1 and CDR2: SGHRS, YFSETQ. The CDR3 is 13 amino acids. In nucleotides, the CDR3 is TGCGCCAGCAGCCCGGGACTTGACTACGAGCAGTACTTC. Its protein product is CASSPGLDYEQYF.

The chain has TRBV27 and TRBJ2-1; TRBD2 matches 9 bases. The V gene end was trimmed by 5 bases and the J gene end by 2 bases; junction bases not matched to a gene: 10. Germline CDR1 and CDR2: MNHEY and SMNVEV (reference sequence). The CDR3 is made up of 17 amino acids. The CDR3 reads CASSPSSSGAPYNEQFF. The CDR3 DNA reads TGTGCCAGCAGTCCATCCTCTAGCGGGGCCCCCTACAATGAGCAGTTCTTC.

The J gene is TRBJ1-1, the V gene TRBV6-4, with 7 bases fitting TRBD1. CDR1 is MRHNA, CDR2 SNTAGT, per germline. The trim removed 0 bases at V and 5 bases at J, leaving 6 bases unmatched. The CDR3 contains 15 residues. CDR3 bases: TGTGCCAGCAGTGACTCAGGCGGCAGGGGGACTGAAGCTTTCTTT. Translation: CASSDSGGRGTEAFF.

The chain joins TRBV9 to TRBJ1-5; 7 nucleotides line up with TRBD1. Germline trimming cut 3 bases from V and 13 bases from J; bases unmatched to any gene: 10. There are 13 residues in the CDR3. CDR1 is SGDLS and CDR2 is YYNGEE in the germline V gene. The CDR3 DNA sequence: TGTGCCAGCAGCGAATCACAGGGGACGGATCAGCATTTT. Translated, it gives CASSESQGTDQHF.

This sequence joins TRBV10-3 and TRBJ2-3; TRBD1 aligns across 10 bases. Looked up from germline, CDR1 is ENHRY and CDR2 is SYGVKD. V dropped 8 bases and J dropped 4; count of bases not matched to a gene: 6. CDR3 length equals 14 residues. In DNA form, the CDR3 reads TGTGCCATCTCGGACAGGGGGAGATCAGATACGCAGTATTTT. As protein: CAISDRGRSDTQYF.

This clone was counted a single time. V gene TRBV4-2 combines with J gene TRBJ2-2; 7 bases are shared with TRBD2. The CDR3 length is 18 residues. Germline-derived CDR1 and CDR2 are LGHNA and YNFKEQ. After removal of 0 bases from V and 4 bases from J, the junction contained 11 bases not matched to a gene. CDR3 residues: CASSQDQRLAVPTGELFF. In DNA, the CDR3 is TGTGCCAGCAGCCAAGACCAAAGGCTAGCGGTTCCCACCGGGGAGCTGTTTTTT.

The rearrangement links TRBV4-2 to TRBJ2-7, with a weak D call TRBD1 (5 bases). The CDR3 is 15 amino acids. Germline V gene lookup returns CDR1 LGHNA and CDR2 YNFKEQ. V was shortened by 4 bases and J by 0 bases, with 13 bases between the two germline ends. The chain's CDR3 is CASSRVSGSSYEQYF. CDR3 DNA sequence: TGTGCCAGCAGCCGAGTCTCAGGGTCCTCCTACGAGCAGTACTTC.

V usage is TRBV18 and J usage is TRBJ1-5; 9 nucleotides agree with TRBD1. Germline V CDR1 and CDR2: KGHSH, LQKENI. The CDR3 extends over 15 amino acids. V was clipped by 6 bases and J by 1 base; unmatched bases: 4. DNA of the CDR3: TGTGCCAGCTCGAACAGGGGGCTAAGCAATCAGCCCCAGCATTTT. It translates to CASSNRGLSNQPQHF.

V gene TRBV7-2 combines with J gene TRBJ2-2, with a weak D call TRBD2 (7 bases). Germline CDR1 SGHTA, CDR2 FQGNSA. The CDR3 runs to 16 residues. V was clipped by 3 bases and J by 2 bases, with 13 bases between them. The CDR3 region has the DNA TGTGCCAGCAGCTTCGAGGGGGGGCGCAACACCGGGGAGCTGTTTTTT. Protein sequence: CASSFEGGRNTGELFF.

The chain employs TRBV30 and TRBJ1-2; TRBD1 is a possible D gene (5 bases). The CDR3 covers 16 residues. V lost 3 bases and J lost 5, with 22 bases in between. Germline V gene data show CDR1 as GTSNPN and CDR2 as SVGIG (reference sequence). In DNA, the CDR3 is TGTGCCTGGAGAATCCCCTGGCAGGGTCGTTCTTATGGCTACACCTTC. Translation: CAWRIPWQGRSYGYTF.

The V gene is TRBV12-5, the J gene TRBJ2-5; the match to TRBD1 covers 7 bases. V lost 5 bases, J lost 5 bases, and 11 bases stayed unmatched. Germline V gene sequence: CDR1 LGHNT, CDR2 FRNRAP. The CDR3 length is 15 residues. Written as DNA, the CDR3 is TGTGCTAGTGGTACAGGACAGGCTACTCGGGAGACCCAGTACTTC. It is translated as CASGTGQATRETQYF.

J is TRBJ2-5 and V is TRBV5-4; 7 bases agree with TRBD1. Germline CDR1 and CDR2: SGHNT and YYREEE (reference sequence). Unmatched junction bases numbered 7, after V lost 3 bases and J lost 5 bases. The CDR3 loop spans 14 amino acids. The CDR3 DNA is TGTGCCAGCAGCTGGACAGGACCAGGGGAGACCCAGTACTTC. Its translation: CASSWTGPGETQYF.

CDR3 in amino acids: CASSLPSGGQETQYF. CDR3 nucleotides: TGTGCCAGCAGCTTACCTAGCGGGGGCCAAGAGACCCAGTACTTC. This rearrangement joins TRBV5-4 to TRBJ2-5; 10 bases fit TRBD2. V gave up 2 bases and J gave up 1 base; unmatched junction bases: 2. The CDR3 is made up of 15 amino acids. CDR1 SGHNT and CDR2 YYREEE come from the germline V gene (reference sequence).

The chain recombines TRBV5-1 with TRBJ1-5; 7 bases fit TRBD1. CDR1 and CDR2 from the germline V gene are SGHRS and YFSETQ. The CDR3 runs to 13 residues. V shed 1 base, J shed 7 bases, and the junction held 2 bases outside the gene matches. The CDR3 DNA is TGCGCCAGCAGCTTGACAGGGGACCAGCCCCAGCATTTT. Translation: CASSLTGDQPQHF.

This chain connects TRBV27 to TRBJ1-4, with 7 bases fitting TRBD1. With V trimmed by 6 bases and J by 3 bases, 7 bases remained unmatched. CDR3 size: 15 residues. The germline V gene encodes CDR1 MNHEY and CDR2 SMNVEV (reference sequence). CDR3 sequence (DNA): TGTGCCAGCAGACCTATGGGACAGCCTAATGAAAAACTGTTTTTT. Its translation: CASRPMGQPNEKLFF.